The clone carrying this TCR beta chain was seen a few times. With survey level as its setting, the immunoSEQ assay was v3.0. Sequencing targeted 40,000-50,000 T-cell genomes per sample. Some clones are missing from TCRdb's copy, which holds only in-frame ones; the method was immunoSEQ multiplex PCR. Of 30,000 to 40,000 clones in the sample, 75% to 85% are singletons; the top ten hold approximately 4.4%. The sample belongs to a study of long-term antiretroviral therapy in people with HIV. Study background: The study's earliest collections predate the 2015 immediate-ART recommendation by about a decade.

Clinicians in the United States treated all participants with HIV. Sequencing was performed on unsorted PBMCs, taken about 3.4 years after starting antiretroviral therapy. This TCR was sampled from a man between 18 and 35 years old with HIV.

As DNA, the CDR3 is TGTGCCAGCAGGATCCACGGGGGCTACACTGAAGCTTTCTTT. As protein: CASRIHGGYTEAFF. This chain connects TRBV6-5 to TRBJ1-1, with TRBD1 as a possible D gene (6 bases). The CDR3 spans 14 residues. Germline assignment: CDR1 MNHEY and CDR2 SVGAGI. V gave up 6 bases and J gave up 3 bases, with 14 bases separating them.